This TCR beta chain derives from a study of cytomegalovirus exposure and HLA in healthy donors. Healthy bone marrow donors made up the donors. Notes on the study in general: Near-uniform donor sequencing depth was presumed by presence/absence analyses. Later analysis suggested most CMV-associated TCR beta chains were HLA-restricted.

The PCR contained 60 Vbeta and 13 Jbeta primers. The table came from immunoSEQ multiplex PCR; TCRdb's copy has only in-frame clones and leaves some out. Of some 93,000 clones in the sample, roughly 60% were seen once. CDR1 is MNHEY, CDR2 SMNVEV, per germline (reference sequence). The CDR3 runs 13 residues. V was cut by 6 bases and J by 4 bases, with 13 bases left in between. Worth noting for this clone: Its cognate antigen is unknown.

The chain recombines TRBV27 with TRBJ2-7; D ambiguous. This TCR was sampled from a boy younger than 18 in good health and CMV-seropositive. The material sequenced was PBMCs. CDR3 sequence reads: CASSPPPGYEQYF. The CDR3 nucleotides read TGTGCCAGCAGCCCTCCCCCCGGGTACGAGCAGTACTTC.